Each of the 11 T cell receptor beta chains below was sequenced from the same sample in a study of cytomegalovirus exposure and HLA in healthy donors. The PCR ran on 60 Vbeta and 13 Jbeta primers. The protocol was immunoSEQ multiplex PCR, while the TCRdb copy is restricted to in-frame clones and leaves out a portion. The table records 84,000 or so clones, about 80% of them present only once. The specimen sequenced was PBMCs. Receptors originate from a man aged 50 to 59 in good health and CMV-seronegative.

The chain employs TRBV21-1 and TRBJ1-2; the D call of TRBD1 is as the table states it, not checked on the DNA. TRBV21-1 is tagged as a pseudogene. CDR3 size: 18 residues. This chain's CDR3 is CASSTKNGADRGKYGYTF. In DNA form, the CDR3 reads TGTGCCAGCAGCACAAAGAACGGCGCCGACAGGGGGAAATATGGCTACACCTTC.

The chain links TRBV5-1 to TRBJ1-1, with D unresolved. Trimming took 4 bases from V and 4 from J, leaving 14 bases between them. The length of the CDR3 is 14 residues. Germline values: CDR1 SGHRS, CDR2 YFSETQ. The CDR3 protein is CASSLAGRGTEAFF. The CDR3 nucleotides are TGCGCCAGCAGCCTCGCGGGTCGGGGCACTGAAGCTTTCTTT.

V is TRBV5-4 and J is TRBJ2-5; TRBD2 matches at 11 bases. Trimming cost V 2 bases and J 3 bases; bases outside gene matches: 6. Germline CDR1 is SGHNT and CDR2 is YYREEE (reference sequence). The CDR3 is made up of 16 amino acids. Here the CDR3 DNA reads TGTGCCAGCAGCTTACCGGGACTAGCGGTGAAAGAGACCCAGTACTTC. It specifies CASSLPGLAVKETQYF.

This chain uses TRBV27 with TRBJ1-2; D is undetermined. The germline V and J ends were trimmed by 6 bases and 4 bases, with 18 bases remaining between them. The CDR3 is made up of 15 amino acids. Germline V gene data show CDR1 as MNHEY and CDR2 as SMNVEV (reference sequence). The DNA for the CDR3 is TGTGCCAGCAGCCCAACTGAGGGAAACACCTATGGCTACACCTTC. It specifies CASSPTEGNTYGYTF.

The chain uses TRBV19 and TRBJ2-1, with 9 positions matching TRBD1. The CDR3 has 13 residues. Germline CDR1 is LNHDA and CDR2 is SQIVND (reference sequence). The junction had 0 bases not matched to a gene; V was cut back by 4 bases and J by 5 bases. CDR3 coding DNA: TGTGCCAGTAGTAGGGACAGGGACAATGAGCAGTTCTTC. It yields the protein CASSRDRDNEQFF.

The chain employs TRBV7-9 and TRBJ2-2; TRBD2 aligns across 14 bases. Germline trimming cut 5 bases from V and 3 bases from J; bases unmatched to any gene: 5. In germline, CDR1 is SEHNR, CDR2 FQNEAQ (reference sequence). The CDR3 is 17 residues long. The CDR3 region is CASSKTSGGAYTGELFF. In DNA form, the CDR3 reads TGTGCCAGCAGCAAGACTAGCGGGGGGGCTTACACCGGGGAGCTGTTTTTT.

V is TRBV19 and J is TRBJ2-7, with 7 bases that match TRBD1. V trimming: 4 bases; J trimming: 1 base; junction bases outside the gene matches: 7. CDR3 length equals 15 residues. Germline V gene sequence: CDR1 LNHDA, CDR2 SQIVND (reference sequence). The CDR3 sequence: CASSTDMGQSYEQYF. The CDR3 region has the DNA TGTGCCAGTAGTACGGATATGGGACAGTCCTACGAGCAGTACTTC.

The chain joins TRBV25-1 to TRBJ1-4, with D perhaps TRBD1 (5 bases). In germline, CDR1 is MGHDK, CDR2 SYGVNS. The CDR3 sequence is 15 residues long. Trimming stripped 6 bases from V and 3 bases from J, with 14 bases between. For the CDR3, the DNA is TGTGCCAGCAGCCATATGGACACAGCTAATGAAAAACTGTTTTTT. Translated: CASSHMDTANEKLFF.

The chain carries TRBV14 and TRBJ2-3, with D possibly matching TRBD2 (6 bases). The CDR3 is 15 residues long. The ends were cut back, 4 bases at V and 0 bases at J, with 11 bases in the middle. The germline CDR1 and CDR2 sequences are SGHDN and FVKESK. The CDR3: CASSPLASSTDTQYF. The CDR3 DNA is TGTGCCAGCAGCCCACTAGCTTCTAGCACAGATACGCAGTATTTT.

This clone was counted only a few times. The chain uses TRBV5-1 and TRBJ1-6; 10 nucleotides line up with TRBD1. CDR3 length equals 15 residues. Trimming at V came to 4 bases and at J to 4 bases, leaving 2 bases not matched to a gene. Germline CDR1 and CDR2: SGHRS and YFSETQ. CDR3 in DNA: TGCGCCAGCAGCGGGGGACAGGGGTATAATTCACCCCTCCACTTT. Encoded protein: CASSGGQGYNSPLHF.

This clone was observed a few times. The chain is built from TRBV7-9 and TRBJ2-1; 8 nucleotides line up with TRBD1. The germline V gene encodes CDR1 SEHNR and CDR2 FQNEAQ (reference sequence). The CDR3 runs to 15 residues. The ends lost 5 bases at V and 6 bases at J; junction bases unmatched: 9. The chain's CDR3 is CASSLRQGLGNEQFF. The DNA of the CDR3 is TGTGCCAGCAGCCTGAGACAGGGGTTGGGCAATGAGCAGTTCTTC. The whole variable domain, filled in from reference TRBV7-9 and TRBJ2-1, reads DTGVSQNPRHKITKRGQNVTFRCDPISEHNRLYWYRQTLGQGPEFLTYFQNEAQLEKSRLLSDRFSAERPKGSFSTLEIQRTEQGDSAMYLCASSLRQGLGNEQFFGPGTRLTVL.